This T cell receptor beta chain was captured in a study of PD-1 blockade in classical Hodgkin lymphoma. Every patient experienced relapse after autologous stem cell transplantation, and brentuximab vedotin exposure varied. Best response was recorded as complete response, partial response or progressive disease. Study results and caveats: Complete responders possessed baseline diversity comparable to newly diagnosed patients. A reduction in baseline TCR diversity was reportedly seen in newly diagnosed patients relative to healthy donors.

TCRdb's table, derived via immunoSEQ multiplex PCR, lists solely in-frame clones and lacks some. The sample carries under 60,000 clones, around 78% recorded once. On this clone: Its cognate antigen is unknown.

This specimen was peripheral blood mononuclear cells (PBMCs), taken before the second cycle of nivolumab. The source is a human donor with classical Hodgkin lymphoma.

The CDR3 nucleotides read TGTGCCAGTAGTGCTAGCGGGATGGCTTATGAGCAGTACTTC. It codes for CASSASGMAYEQYF. V is TRBV19 and J is TRBJ2-7, with 9 nucleotides matching TRBD2. Trimming took 5 bases from V and 7 from J; bases not matched to a gene: 9. This CDR3 has 14 residues. Per the germline V gene, CDR1 is LNHDA and CDR2 is SQIVND (reference sequence).